A single sample gave rise to the 5 T cell receptor beta chains below, sequenced in a study of blood T cell repertoires in COVID-19. The data were produced by immunoSEQ multiplex PCR, yet TCRdb's version contains in-frame clones alone and is incomplete. The repertoire holds a few hundred thousand clones, with about 82% as singletons. The sequenced material came from peripheral blood. The receptors shown here come from a human donor in a cohort sampled during active COVID-19.

The chain carries TRBV11-3 and TRBJ2-2; TRBD1 matches 8 bases. Germline trimming cut 3 bases from V and 0 bases from J; bases unmatched to any gene: 6. This CDR3 comprises 17 residues. The V gene's germline CDR1 is SGHNT and CDR2 YENEEA. The CDR3 sequence: CASSFSGTGPNTGELFF. Written as DNA, the CDR3 is TGTGCCAGCAGCTTCTCCGGGACAGGCCCGAACACCGGGGAGCTGTTTTTT.

The V and J genes are TRBV10-3 and TRBJ1-1; D gene unclear. Germline loops: CDR1 ENHRY, CDR2 SYGVKD. The CDR3 contains 12 residues. With 6 bases removed from V and 7 bases from J, the gap between germline ends came to 12 bases. CDR3 residues: CAISINSNEAFF. CDR3 coding DNA: TGTGCCATCAGCATCAACAGTAATGAAGCTTTCTTT.

The chain joins TRBV24-1 to TRBJ2-2; no definite D call. CDR3 length: 14 residues. Germline V CDR1 and CDR2: KGHDR, SFDVKD. V was shortened by 4 bases and J by 1 base, with 6 bases between the two germline ends. CDR3 sequence: CATSDLRNTGELFF. The CDR3 DNA reads TGTGCCACCAGTGACCTGAGGAACACCGGGGAGCTGTTTTTT.

This chain uses TRBV7-9 with TRBJ1-2, with a tentative D call TRBD1 (6 bases). Germline V gene lookup returns CDR1 SEHNR and CDR2 FQNEAQ (reference sequence). This CDR3 is built from 13 residues. V dropped 2 bases and J dropped 7 bases, with 11 bases sitting between them. The CDR3 bases are TGTGCCAGCAGCTTACCAGGGGAAGGTGGCTACACCTTC. It translates to CASSLPGEGGYTF.

The chain has TRBV7-3 and TRBJ1-1, with TRBD1 as a possible D gene (6 bases). The CDR3 consists of 15 residues. Trimming shortened V by 0 bases and J by 4 bases, and 12 bases separated the two germline ends. Germline V gives CDR1 SGHTA, CDR2 FQGTGA. The CDR3 here is CASSLTTGRVTEAFF. As DNA, the CDR3 is TGTGCCAGCAGCTTAACTACAGGGAGGGTCACTGAAGCTTTCTTT.